This T cell receptor (beta chain) is drawn from a study of cytomegalovirus exposure and HLA in healthy donors (TCRdb year 2017). Regarding the complete study: According to a later analysis, one platform produced both the roughly 120 validation repertoires and the approximately 660 repertoires of the first cohort. The study was designed to test whether signatures of past pathogen exposure could be identified by cataloging public T cell receptors. In addition to the first cohort of 500 to 850 subjects, a separate validation cohort of 120 different subjects was used. To predict cytomegalovirus infection status, the study combined high-throughput TCR immunosequencing, statistical association of individual TCRs with disease status, and machine learning.

The cysteine opens and the phenylalanine closes a CDR3 of 15 amino acids. Only the CDR3 portion is preserved as DNA: 45 bases, with reading frame beginning at the first base. At the junction V is shortened by 4 bases and J by 8 bases; bases outside the gene matches: 10. Reading the germline V gene gives CDR1 SGDLS and CDR2 YYNGEE. This clone occurred many times. What this receptor recognizes is not known. No base quality information exists; no much larger clone differs at one position. Separate from the approximately 700-subject first cohort, the validation cohort of 95 to 150 subjects was the group to which the donors belonged. Receptor libraries were prepared by the immunoSEQ multiplex PCR assay. Regarding the original processing steps: To diagnose cytomegalovirus status from the catalog of TCR beta chain sequences, a statistical classification framework was built. This is the immuneACCESS table as TCRdb keeps it, with only in-frame sequences that have V and J called. A part of the clones is gone; compared with another copy, unresolved V genes explain less than half, and the rest is unexplained. V, J and clone size are taken as reported in that table, and D and trimming were inferred from the DNA itself. Counted in this sample were around 300,000 clones; about 86% of them appeared once. The ten top clones hold approximately 1% of the sample.

Study-wide conclusions, independent of this receptor: A later analysis had no HLA typing for the validation cohort, so co-occurrence there was scored across all 110 or so repertoires. Three of the identified cytomegalovirus-associated TCR beta chains were confirmed in vitro to be specific for cytomegalovirus antigens. Most TCR sequences were observed very rarely across donors, whereas some public TCRs were present in many individuals. It was suggested by the authors that the approach could potentially be generalized to other disease states and immunological phenotypes. In the study, approximately 160 TCR beta chains were listed as associated with cytomegalovirus. Of the cluster scores, roughly 95% were above 0 in a later analysis, which found that TCRs clustered in the first cohort also tended to co-occur in the 120 validation repertoires. The classifier was reported to diagnose cytomegalovirus status with high specificity and sensitivity in both the original cohort and the validation cohort.

The clonotype was recovered from a woman aged 18-29 years in good health and CMV-seronegative. This sequence uses TRBV9 and TRBJ2-3; 10 of the junction bases match TRBD2. The material sequenced was PBMCs. The CDR3 region: CASSPRGSGGPTQYF. The bases read TGTGCCAGCAGCCCTCGGGGTAGCGGGGGGCCTACGCAGTATTTT.